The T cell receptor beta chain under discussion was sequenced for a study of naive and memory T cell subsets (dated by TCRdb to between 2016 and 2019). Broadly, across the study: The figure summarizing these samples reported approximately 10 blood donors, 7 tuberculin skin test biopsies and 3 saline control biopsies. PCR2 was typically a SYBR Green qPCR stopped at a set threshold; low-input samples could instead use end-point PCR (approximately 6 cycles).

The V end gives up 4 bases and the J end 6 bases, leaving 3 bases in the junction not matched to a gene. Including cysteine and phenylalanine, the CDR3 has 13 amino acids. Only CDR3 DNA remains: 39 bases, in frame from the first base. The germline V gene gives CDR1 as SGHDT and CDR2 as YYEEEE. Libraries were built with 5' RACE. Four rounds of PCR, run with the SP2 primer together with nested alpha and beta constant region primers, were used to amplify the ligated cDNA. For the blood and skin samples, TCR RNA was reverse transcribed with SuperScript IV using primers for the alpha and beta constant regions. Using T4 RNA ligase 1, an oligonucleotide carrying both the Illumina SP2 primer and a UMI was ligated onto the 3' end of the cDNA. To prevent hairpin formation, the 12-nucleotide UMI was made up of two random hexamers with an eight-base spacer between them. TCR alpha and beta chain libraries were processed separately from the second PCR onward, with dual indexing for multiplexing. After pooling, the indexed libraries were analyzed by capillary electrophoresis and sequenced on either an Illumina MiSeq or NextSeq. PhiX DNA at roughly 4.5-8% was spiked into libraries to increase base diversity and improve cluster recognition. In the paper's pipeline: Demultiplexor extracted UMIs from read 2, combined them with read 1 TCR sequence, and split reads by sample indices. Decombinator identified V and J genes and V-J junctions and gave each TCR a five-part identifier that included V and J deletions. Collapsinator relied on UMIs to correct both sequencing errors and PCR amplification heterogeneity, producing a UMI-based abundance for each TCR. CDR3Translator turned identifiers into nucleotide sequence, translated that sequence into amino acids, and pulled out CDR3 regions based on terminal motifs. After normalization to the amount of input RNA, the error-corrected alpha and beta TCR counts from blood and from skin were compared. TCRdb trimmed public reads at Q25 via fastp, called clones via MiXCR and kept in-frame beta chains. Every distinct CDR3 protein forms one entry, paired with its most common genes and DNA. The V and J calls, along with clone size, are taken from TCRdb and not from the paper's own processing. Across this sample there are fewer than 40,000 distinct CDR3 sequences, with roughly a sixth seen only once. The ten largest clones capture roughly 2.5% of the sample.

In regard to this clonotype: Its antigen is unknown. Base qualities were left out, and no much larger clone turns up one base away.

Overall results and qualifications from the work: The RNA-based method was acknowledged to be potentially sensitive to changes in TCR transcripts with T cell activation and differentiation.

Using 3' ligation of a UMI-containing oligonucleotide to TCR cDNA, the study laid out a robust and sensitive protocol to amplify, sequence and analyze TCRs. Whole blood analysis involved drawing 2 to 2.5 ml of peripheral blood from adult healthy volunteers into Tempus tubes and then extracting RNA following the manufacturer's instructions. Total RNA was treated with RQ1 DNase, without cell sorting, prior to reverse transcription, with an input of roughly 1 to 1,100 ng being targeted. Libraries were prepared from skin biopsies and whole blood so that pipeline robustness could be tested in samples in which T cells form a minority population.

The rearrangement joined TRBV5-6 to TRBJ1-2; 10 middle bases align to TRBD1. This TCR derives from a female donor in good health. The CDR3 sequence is CASSRDRGNGYTF. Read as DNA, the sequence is TGTGCCAGCAGCCGGGACAGGGGAAATGGCTACACCTTC.